The next 25 T cell receptor beta chains were all read from a single sample in a study of shared clonotypes between healthy human individuals. Method: immunoSEQ multiplex PCR; TCRdb's copy keeps in-frame clones and lacks some. The table lists about 180,000 clones, about 93% of them singletons. The sequenced material came from naive CD4+ T cells sorted from blood. The subset was: CD45RA+ positively selected. The source is a woman aged 25 to 39 in good health.

The CDR3 reads CASSLYQGPNEKLFF. The CDR3 DNA reads TGTGCCAGCAGCTTGTATCAGGGTCCTAATGAAAAACTGTTTTTT. The chain carries TRBV5-4 and TRBJ1-4, with D possibly matching TRBD1 (5 bases). The length of the CDR3 is 15 residues. CDR1 and CDR2 (germline): SGHNT, YYREEE (reference sequence). V lost 1 base, J lost 3 bases, and 10 bases lay in between.

The V and J genes are TRBV27 and TRBJ2-7; 9 positions agree with TRBD2. The CDR3 extends over 15 amino acids. Germline trimming cut 0 bases from V and 5 bases from J; bases unmatched to any gene: 5. The germline V gene encodes CDR1 MNHEY and CDR2 SMNVEV (reference sequence). CDR3 region: CASSLSGGRAHEQYF. In DNA, the CDR3 is TGTGCCAGCAGTTTATCGGGCGGGAGGGCCCACGAGCAGTACTTC.

V is TRBV30 and J is TRBJ2-4, with TRBD1 identical over 7 bases. Germline trimming cut 7 bases from V and 8 bases from J; bases unmatched to any gene: 11. The CDR3 is 13 residues long. Germline V lookup: CDR1 GTSNPN, CDR2 SVGIG (reference sequence). This CDR3 is CAYTTGTGDIQYF. CDR3 DNA sequence: TGTGCCTACACGACAGGGACCGGGGACATTCAGTACTTC.

V and J are TRBV5-6 and TRBJ1-1, with 8 bases lining up with TRBD1. In germline, CDR1 is SGHDT, CDR2 YYEEEE. The CDR3 contains 14 residues. Trimming at V came to 7 bases and at J to 0 bases, leaving 5 bases not matched to a gene. CDR3 sequence reads: CASRRTGMNTEAFF. The CDR3 DNA reads TGTGCCAGCCGACGGACAGGGATGAACACTGAAGCTTTCTTT.

The chain recombines TRBV6-1 with TRBJ2-7; D tentatively fits TRBD1 or TRBD2 (5 bases each). The CDR3 runs to 13 residues. In germline, CDR1 is MNHNS, CDR2 SASEGT. Trimming shortened V by 8 bases and J by 0 bases, and 11 bases separated the two germline ends. Written as DNA, the CDR3 is TGTGCCAGCGGGGGAATTGACTCCTACGAGCAGTACTTC. Amino acids: CASGGIDSYEQYF.

V is TRBV7-9 and J is TRBJ1-2; perhaps TRBD1 as D (5 bases). The V gene's germline CDR1 is SEHNR and CDR2 FQNEAQ (reference sequence). CDR3 length: 15 amino acids. V gave up 1 base and J gave up 0 bases, with 9 bases separating them. The CDR3 coding sequence is TGTGCCAGCAGCTTAGGACAGAAAGCTAACTATGGCTACACCTTC. This sequence encodes CASSLGQKANYGYTF. The full variable domain, completed using reference TRBV7-9 and TRBJ1-2, is DTGVSQNPRHKITKRGQNVTFRCDPISEHNRLYWYRQTLGQGPEFLTYFQNEAQLEKSRLLSDRFSAERPKGSFSTLEIQRTEQGDSAMYLCASSLGQKANYGYTFGSGTRLTVV.

The chain employs TRBV2 and TRBJ1-4; possibly TRBD1 for D (5 bases). Germline CDR1 is SNHLY and CDR2 is FYNNEI. The V and J ends lost 0 bases and 7 bases respectively, with 15 bases between them. This CDR3 is 16 amino acids long. The CDR3 reads CASSEALRGWVEKLFF. The DNA of the CDR3 is TGTGCCAGCAGTGAAGCGCTAAGGGGCTGGGTTGAAAAACTGTTTTTT.

V gene TRBV5-1 combines with J gene TRBJ2-5; possibly TRBD1 for D (6 bases). The germline V gene has CDR1 SGHRS and CDR2 YFSETQ. The ends were cut back, 4 bases at V and 5 bases at J, with 12 bases in the middle. The CDR3 is 13 amino acids. The CDR3 region has the DNA TGCGCCAGCAGCCTAACAGGGAAGGAGACCCAGTACTTC. Amino acid sequence: CASSLTGKETQYF.

The chain joins TRBV6-5 to TRBJ2-5; TRBD2 might be the D (6 bases). This CDR3 has 13 amino acids. The V gene's germline CDR1 is MNHEY and CDR2 SVGAGI. Between the trimmed V and J ends, which lost 8 bases and 4 bases, there was a span of 14 bases. Here the CDR3 reads CASSGRGGETQYF. CDR3 nucleotide sequence: TGTGCCAGCTCCGGGAGAGGCGGAGAGACCCAGTACTTC.

This clone came up once. The genes are TRBV7-2 and TRBJ2-5; TRBD1 or TRBD2 may be the D gene (5 bases each). Matching the DNA end better, TRBJ2-7 makes the J call doubtful. There are 15 residues in the CDR3. The germline V gene has CDR1 SGHTA and CDR2 FQGNSA. This CDR3 reads CASSFKWGPSYEQYF. DNA for the CDR3: TGTGCCAGCAGCTTTAAGTGGGGACCATCCTACGAGCAGTACTTC.

V is TRBV28 and J is TRBJ1-1; D is uncertain. V was clipped by 5 bases and J by 2 bases, with 9 bases between them. Germline CDR1 and CDR2: MDHEN and SYDVKM. The length of the CDR3 is 13 residues. The DNA for the CDR3 is TGTGCCAGCAGTACCCCGGGTAACACTGAAGCTTTCTTT. It yields the protein CASSTPGNTEAFF.

The CDR3 is CASSFTARTGSGNTIYF. Written as DNA, the CDR3 is TGCGCCAGCAGCTTTACAGCTAGGACAGGGTCTGGAAACACCATATATTTT. The gene calls are TRBV5-1 and TRBJ1-3; 8 bases agree with TRBD1. The germline V gene encodes CDR1 SGHRS and CDR2 YFSETQ. This CDR3 has 17 amino acids. The trim removed 2 bases at V and 1 base at J, leaving 8 bases unmatched. Looking up the rest from reference TRBV5-1 and TRBJ1-3 gives the full variable domain: KAGVTQTPRYLIKTRGQQVTLSCSPISGHRSVSWYQQTPGQGLQFLFEYFSETQRNKGNFPGRFSGRQFSNSRSEMNVSTLELGDSALYLCASSFTARTGSGNTIYFGEGSWLTVV.

This sequence joins TRBV18 and TRBJ1-1, with D uncertain. Germline V gene lookup returns CDR1 KGHSH and CDR2 LQKENI. Trimming removed 6 bases from V and 4 bases from J, with 15 bases in between. The CDR3 has 14 residues. The CDR3 sequence: CASSFDVKGTEAFF. The CDR3 region has the DNA TGTGCCAGCTCCTTCGACGTGAAGGGCACTGAAGCTTTCTTT.

CDR3 coding DNA: TGTGCCATCAGGACCCTTATCGAGGGGGAGCTGTTTTTT. This codes for CAIRTLIEGELFF. V gene TRBV10-3 combines with J gene TRBJ2-2; D is unresolved. CDR1 ENHRY and CDR2 SYGVKD come from the germline V gene. The CDR3 consists of 13 residues. Trimming removed 6 bases at V and 8 bases at J, with 13 bases between.

The chain employs TRBV2 and TRBJ2-1; 12 bases align to TRBD1. Germline V gene lookup returns CDR1 SNHLY and CDR2 FYNNEI. J lost 7 bases, V lost 0 bases, and 4 bases had no gene match. The CDR3 has 16 amino acids. In DNA form, the CDR3 reads TGTGCCAGCAGTGAAGCTGGGACAGGGGGCGCAAATGAGCAGTTCTTC. Encoded protein: CASSEAGTGGANEQFF.

This chain uses TRBV30 with TRBJ1-6, with D unclear. The CDR3 consists of 14 residues. The ends were cut back, 0 bases at V and 7 bases at J, with 10 bases in the middle. Germline values: CDR1 GTSNPN, CDR2 SVGIG (reference sequence). The CDR3 DNA reads as TGTGCCTGGAGTGTAGTTTTGGCGAATTCACCCCTCCACTTT. Amino acids: CAWSVVLANSPLHF. Complete variable domain (other parts from reference TRBV30 and TRBJ1-6): SQTIHQWPATLVQPVGSPLSLECTVEGTSNPNLYWYRQAAGRGLQLLFYSVGIGQISSEVPQNLSASRPQDRQFILSSKKLLLSDSGFYLCAWSVVLANSPLHFGNGTRLTVT.

In its sample, this clone was seen once. The chain recombines TRBV11-2 with TRBJ2-7, with 9 nucleotides matching TRBD2. This CDR3 spans 15 amino acids. V trimming: 5 bases; J trimming: 4 bases; junction bases outside the gene matches: 9. Per the germline V gene, CDR1 is SGHAT and CDR2 is FQNNGV. DNA for the CDR3: TGTGCCAGCAGCCCCAGAGCGGGAGGAGGGTACGAGCAGTACTTC. Its protein product is CASSPRAGGGYEQYF.

The rearrangement joins TRBV30 to TRBJ2-7; the D is unclear. The ends were cut back, 3 bases at V and 0 bases at J, with 9 bases in the middle. The germline V gene encodes CDR1 GTSNPN and CDR2 SVGIG (reference sequence). This CDR3 comprises 13 residues. CDR3 coding DNA: TGTGCCTGGAGATTAGGGTTCTCCTACGAGCAGTACTTC. Translated: CAWRLGFSYEQYF.

The chain joins TRBV27 to TRBJ2-5, with D possibly being TRBD2 (6 bases). The J call could be wrong; TRBJ2-7 is a better fit for the DNA end. The CDR3 extends over 14 amino acids. CDR1 is MNHEY, CDR2 SMNVEV, per germline (reference sequence). The CDR3 nucleotides read TGTGCCAGCAGTTTATCCTCGGGACTCTACGAGCAGTACTTC. The encoded protein is CASSLSSGLYEQYF.

This clone was counted a single time. This sequence joins TRBV6-6 and TRBJ2-5, with 11 positions matching TRBD2. The closer fit of TRBJ2-7 to the DNA end suggests the J call may be wrong. The CDR3 loop spans 15 amino acids. In germline, CDR1 is MNHNY, CDR2 SVGAGI (reference sequence). CDR3 in amino acids: CASSGTSGRYDEQYF. For the CDR3, the DNA is TGTGCCAGCAGTGGTACTAGCGGGAGATACGACGAGCAGTACTTC.

The chain recombines TRBV6-1 with TRBJ2-3; perhaps TRBD2 as D (5 bases). This CDR3 comprises 12 residues. V lost 6 bases and J 2 bases, leaving 6 bases between the germline ends. Germline CDR1 reads MNHNS; CDR2 reads SASEGT. CDR3 coding DNA: TGTGCCAGCAGCGGGAACACAGATACGCAGTATTTT. This sequence encodes CASSGNTDTQYF.

The chain employs TRBV5-1 and TRBJ2-5; TRBD1 matches 8 bases. The CDR3 spans 14 residues. Trimming at V came to 5 bases and at J to 5 bases, leaving 8 bases not matched to a gene. Per the germline V gene, CDR1 is SGHRS and CDR2 is YFSETQ. CDR3 in DNA: TGCGCCAGCAGTTTCGACAGGGGTCACGAGACCCAGTACTTC. Translated: CASSFDRGHETQYF. Combining the CDR3 with reference TRBV5-1 and TRBJ2-5 gives the whole variable domain KAGVTQTPRYLIKTRGQQVTLSCSPISGHRSVSWYQQTPGQGLQFLFEYFSETQRNKGNFPGRFSGRQFSNSRSEMNVSTLELGDSALYLCASSFDRGHETQYFGPGTRLLVL.

V gene TRBV2 combines with J gene TRBJ2-7; D uncertain. The V end lost 6 bases, the J end lost 2 bases, and 5 bases lay between the germline ends. Looked up from germline, CDR1 is SNHLY and CDR2 is FYNNEI. CDR3 size: 11 residues. The CDR3 DNA reads TGTGCCAGCAGCGATCCCTACGAGCAGTACTTC. It codes for CASSDPYEQYF.

The V and J genes are TRBV30 and TRBJ2-5; D is unclear. The end of the DNA is better explained by TRBJ2-7, so the J call may be wrong. In germline, CDR1 is GTSNPN, CDR2 SVGIG (reference sequence). The CDR3 consists of 15 residues. CDR3 bases: TGTGCCTGCCAACAGAAAGGAAGGCTAGGATACGAGCAGTACTTC. The encoded protein is CACQQKGRLGYEQYF.

The rearrangement links TRBV7-9 to TRBJ2-7; 14 nucleotides match TRBD2. The V gene's germline CDR1 is SEHNR and CDR2 FQNEAQ (reference sequence). The V gene end was trimmed by 5 bases and the J gene end by 5 bases; junction bases not matched to a gene: 5. The length of the CDR3 is 15 residues. In DNA, the CDR3 is TGTGCCAGCAGCGCCGGGACTAGCGGGAGAAACGAGCAGTACTTC. Translation gives CASSAGTSGRNEQYF.